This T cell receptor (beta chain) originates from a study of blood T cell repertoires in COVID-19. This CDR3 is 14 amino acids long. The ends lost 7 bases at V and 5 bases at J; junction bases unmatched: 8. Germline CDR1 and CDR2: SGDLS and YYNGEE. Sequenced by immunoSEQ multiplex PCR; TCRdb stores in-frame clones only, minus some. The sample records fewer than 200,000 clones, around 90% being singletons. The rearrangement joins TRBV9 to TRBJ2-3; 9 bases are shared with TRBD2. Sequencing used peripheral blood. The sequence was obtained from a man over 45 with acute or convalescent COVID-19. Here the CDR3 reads CASGAGGPRDTQYF. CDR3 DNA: TGTGCCAGCGGGGCGGGGGGGCCCAGAGATACGCAGTATTTT.